This entry describes one T cell receptor beta chain. The antigen is not known. This table comes from immunoSEQ multiplex PCR, and its TCRdb copy is limited to in-frame clones, with some not included. This sample has about 26,000 clones, with roughly 80% found just once. The data originate from a study of T cells in localized non-small cell lung cancer. Study observations and caveats: The study detected a median around 50 of the top 100 tumor clones in adjacent lung. T cell clonality was highest in uninvolved adjacent lung, above tumor.

Germline values: CDR1 SGHRS, CDR2 YFSETQ. CDR3 length: 15 residues. V lost 0 bases and J lost 8, with 17 bases in between. Here the sequenced sample was peripheral blood, taken before any cancer treatment. This TCR was sampled from a man between 40 and 75 years old with stage III squamous cell lung carcinoma. The genes are TRBV5-1 and TRBJ1-2, with D unresolved. CDR3 nucleotide sequence: TGCGCCAGCAGCTTGGCAGTGGGGAGCCAGTTGGGCTACACCTTC. The encoded protein is CASSLAVGSQLGYTF.